A selection of T cell receptor beta chains follows, all from one sample in a study of T-cell reconstitution after alpha-beta-depleted transplantation in children. In TCRdb, the PCR reads were re-called with MiXCR into one record per CDR3 protein. The table includes about 980,000 distinct CDR3 sequences, about 26% detected once. The sequenced sample was PBMCs, mostly from graft donor cells, obtained 360 days after TCRalphabeta/CD19-depleted stem cell transplant. Every receptor here comes from a boy under three years old who had a stem cell transplant for SCID, so the T cells may come from the graft donor. Each CDR3 is given with its conserved first and last residue. Each record gives: D gene, V gene, CDR3 protein. D genes are given only for firm matches.

TRBD1 TRBV7-9 CASSYRTGGDTEAFF
NA TRBV7-2 CASSSEGWGKNIQYF
NA TRBV5-1 CASSPGSWGTEAFF
NA TRBV5-4 CASSLAGGAVEKLFF
NA TRBV20-1 CSACTPNTGELFF
TRBD2 TRBV7-3 CASCPGTSGGKCTDTQYF
TRBD1 TRBV6-1 CASRRAGTGTEKLFF
NA TRBV20-1 CSAGRINQPQHF
NA TRBV2 CASSETGGPTAPLHF
NA TRBV5-1 CASSLGRGVHYEQYF
NA TRBV7-3 CASSFTDGLSYEQYF
TRBD1 TRBV20-1 CSAWTGGKQETQYF
TRBD2 TRBV18 CASSPKASGEKYNEQFF